This T cell receptor (beta chain) was sequenced in a study of blood T cell repertoires in COVID-19. The CDR3 is 15 amino acids. V trimming: 3 bases; J trimming: 1 base; junction bases outside the gene matches: 3. Germline V gene sequence: CDR1 SNHLY, CDR2 FYNNEI. TCRdb keeps only in-frame clones here, not all; method: immunoSEQ multiplex PCR. The sample lists about 43,000 clones, less than 90% seen once, with just over 9% in the top ten. This chain links TRBV2 with TRBJ2-3; 8 bases match TRBD1. The receptor's source is a human donor in a cohort sampled during active COVID-19. The sequenced sample consisted of peripheral blood. The DNA of the CDR3 is TGTGCCAGCAGTGAGGGCAGGGGGCGCACAGATACGCAGTATTTT. Its translation is CASSEGRGRTDTQYF.